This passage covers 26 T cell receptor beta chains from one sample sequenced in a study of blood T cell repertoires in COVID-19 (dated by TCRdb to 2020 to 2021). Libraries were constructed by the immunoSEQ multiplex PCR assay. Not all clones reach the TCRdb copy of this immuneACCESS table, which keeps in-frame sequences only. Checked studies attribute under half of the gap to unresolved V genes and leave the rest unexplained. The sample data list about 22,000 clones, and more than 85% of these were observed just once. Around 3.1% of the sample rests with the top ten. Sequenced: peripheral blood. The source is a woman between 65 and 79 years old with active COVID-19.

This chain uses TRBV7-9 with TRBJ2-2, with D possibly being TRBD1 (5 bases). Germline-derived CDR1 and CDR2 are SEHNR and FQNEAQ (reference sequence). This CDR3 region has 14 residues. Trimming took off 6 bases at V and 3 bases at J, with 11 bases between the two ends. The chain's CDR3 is CASRGLGDTGELFF. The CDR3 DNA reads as TGTGCCAGCAGGGGGCTTGGGGACACCGGGGAGCTGTTTTTT.

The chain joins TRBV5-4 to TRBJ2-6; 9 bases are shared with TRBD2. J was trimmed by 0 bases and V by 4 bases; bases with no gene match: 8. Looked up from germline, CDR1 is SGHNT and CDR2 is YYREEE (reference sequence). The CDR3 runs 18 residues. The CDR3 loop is CASSRTSGRSSGANVLTF. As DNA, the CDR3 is TGTGCCAGCAGCCGAACTAGCGGGCGTTCCTCTGGGGCCAACGTCCTGACTTTC.

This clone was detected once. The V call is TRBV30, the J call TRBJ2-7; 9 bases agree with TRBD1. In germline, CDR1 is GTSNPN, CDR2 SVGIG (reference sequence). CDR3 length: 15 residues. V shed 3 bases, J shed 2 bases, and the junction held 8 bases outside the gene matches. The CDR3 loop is CAWRGDRALPYEQYF. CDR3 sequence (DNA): TGTGCCTGGAGGGGGGACAGGGCCCTTCCCTACGAGCAGTACTTC. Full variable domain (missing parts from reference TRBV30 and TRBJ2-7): SQTIHQWPATLVQPVGSPLSLECTVEGTSNPNLYWYRQAAGRGLQLLFYSVGIGQISSEVPQNLSASRPQDRQFILSSKKLLLSDSGFYLCAWRGDRALPYEQYFGPGTRLTVT.

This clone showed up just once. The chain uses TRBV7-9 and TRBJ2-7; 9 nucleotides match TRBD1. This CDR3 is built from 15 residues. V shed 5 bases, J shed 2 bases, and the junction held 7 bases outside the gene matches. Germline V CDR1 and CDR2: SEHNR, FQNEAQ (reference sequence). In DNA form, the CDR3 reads TGTGCCAGCAGCATGGGACAGGGCGGGGCCTACGAGCAGTACTTC. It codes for CASSMGQGGAYEQYF.

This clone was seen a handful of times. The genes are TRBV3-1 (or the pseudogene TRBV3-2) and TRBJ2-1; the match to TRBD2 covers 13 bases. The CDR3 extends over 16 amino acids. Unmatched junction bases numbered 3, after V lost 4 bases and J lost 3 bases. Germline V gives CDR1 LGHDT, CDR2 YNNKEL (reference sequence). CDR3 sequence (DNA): TGTGCCAGCAGCCGGGGACTAGCGGGATTCTACAATGAGCAGTTCTTC. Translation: CASSRGLAGFYNEQFF.

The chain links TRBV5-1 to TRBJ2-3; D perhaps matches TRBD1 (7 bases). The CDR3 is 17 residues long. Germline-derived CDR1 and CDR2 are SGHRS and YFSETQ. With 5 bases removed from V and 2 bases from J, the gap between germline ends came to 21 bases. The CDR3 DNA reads TGCGCCAGCAGACCGCGGACCCAGGGGGGTAACACAGATACGCAGTATTTT. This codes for CASRPRTQGGNTDTQYF.

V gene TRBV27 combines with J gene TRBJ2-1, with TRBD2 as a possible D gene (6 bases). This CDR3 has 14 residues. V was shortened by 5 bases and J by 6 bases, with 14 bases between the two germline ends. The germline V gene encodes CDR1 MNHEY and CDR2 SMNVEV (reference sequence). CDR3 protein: CASSRLGRINEQFF. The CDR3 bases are TGTGCCAGCAGTCGACTAGGGCGGATCAATGAGCAGTTCTTC.

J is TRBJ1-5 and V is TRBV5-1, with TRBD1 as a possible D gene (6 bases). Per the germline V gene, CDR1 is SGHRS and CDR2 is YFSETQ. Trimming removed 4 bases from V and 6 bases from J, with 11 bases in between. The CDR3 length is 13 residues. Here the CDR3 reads CASSPQGSQPQHF. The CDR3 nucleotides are TGCGCCAGCAGCCCCCAGGGGAGTCAGCCCCAGCATTTT.

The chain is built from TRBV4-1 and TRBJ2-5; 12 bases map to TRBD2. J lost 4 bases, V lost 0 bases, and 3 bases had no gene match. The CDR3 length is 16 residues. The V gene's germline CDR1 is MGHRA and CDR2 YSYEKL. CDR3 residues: CASSQELAGGLETQYF. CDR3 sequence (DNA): TGCGCCAGCAGCCAAGAACTAGCGGGAGGATTAGAGACCCAGTACTTC.

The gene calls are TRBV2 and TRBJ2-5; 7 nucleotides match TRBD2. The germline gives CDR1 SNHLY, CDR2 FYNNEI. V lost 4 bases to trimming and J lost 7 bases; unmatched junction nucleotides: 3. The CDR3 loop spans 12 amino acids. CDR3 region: CASSVLAWTQYF. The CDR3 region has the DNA TGTGCCAGCAGTGTACTAGCGTGGACCCAGTACTTC.

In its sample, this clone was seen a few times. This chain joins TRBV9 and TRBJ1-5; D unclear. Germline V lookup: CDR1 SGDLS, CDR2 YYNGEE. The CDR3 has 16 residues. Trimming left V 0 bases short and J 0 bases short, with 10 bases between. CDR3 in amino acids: CASSVDGRYSNQPQHF. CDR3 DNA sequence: TGTGCCAGCAGCGTAGATGGGCGATATAGCAATCAGCCCCAGCATTTT. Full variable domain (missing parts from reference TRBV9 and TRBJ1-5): DSGVTQTPKHLITATGQRVTLRCSPRSGDLSVYWYQQSLDQGLQFLIQYYNGEERAKGNILERFSAQQFPDLHSELNLSSLELGDSALYFCASSVDGRYSNQPQHFGDGTRLSIL.

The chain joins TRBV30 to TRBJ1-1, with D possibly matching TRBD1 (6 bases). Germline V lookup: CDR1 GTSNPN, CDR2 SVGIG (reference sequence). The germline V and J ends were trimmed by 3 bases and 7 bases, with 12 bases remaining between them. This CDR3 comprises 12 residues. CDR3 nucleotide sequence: TGTGCCTGGAGCCTAACAGGGATTGAAGCTTTCTTT. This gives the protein CAWSLTGIEAFF.

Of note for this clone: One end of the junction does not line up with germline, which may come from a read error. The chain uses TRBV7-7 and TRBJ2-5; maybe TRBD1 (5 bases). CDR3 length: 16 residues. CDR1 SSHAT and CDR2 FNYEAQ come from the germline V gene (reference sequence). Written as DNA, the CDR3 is TGTGCTAGCAGCTCCCTCCGTGGGGCCGCACAAGAGACCCAGTACTTC. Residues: CASSSLRGAAQETQYF.

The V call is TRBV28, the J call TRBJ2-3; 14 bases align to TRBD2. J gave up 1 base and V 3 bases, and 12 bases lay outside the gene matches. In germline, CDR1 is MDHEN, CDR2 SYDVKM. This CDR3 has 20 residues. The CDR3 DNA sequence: TGTGCCAGCAGTTTGTACAGGGGACTAGCGGGAGCCCCAGGCACAGATACGCAGTATTTT. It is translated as CASSLYRGLAGAPGTDTQYF.

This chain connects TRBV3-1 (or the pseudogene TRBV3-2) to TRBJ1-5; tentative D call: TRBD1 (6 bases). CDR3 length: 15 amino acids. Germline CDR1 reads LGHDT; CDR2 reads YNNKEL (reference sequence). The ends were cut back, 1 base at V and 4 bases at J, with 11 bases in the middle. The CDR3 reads CASSQAPGANQPQHF. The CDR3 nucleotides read TGTGCCAGCAGCCAAGCACCAGGGGCTAATCAGCCCCAGCATTTT.

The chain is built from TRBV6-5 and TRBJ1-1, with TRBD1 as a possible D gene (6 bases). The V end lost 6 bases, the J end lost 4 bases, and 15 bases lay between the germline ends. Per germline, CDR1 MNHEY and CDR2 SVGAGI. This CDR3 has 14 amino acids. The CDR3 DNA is TGTGCCAGCAGAACAGGGTTTCGGGGCACTGAAGCTTTCTTT. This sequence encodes CASRTGFRGTEAFF.

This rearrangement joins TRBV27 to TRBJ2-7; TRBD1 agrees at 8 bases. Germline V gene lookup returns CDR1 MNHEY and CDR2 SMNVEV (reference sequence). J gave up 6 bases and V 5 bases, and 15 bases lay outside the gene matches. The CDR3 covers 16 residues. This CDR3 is CASSLNGQGSEGEQYF. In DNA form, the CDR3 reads TGTGCCAGCAGTCTTAACGGACAGGGAAGTGAGGGCGAGCAGTACTTC.

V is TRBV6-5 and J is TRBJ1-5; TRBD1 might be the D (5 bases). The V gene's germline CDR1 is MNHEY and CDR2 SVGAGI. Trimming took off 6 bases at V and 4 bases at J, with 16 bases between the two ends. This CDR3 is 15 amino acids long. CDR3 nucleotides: TGTGCCAGCAGCAACCCGGGGGATCGGAATCAGCCCCAGCATTTT. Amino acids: CASSNPGDRNQPQHF.

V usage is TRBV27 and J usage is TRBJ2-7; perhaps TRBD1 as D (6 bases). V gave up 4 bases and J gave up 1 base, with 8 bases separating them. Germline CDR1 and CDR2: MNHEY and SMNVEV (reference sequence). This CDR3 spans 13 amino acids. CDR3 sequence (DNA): TGTGCCAGCAGTTGGGACATATCCTACGAGCAGTACTTC. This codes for CASSWDISYEQYF.

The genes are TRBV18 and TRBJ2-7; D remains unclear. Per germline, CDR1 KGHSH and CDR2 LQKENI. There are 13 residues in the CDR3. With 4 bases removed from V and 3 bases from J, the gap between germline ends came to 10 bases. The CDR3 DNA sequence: TGTGCCAGCTCACTACTATCGGACTACGAGCAGTACTTC. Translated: CASSLLSDYEQYF.

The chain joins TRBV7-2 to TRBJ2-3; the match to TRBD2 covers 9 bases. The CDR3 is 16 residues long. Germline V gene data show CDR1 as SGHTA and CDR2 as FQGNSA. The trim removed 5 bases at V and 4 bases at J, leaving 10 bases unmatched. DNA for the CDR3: TGTGCCAGCAGCGTTGGGAGTAGCGGGAGTGCAGATACGCAGTATTTT. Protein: CASSVGSSGSADTQYF.

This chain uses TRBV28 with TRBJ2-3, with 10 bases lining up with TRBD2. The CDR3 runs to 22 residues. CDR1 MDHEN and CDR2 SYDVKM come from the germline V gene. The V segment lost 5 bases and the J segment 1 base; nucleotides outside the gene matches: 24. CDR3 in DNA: TGTGCCAGCAGTAGGGACTTTTCATTGGCGCTACGAGCGGGAGGGGGCACAGATACGCAGTATTTT. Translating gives CASSRDFSLALRAGGGTDTQYF.

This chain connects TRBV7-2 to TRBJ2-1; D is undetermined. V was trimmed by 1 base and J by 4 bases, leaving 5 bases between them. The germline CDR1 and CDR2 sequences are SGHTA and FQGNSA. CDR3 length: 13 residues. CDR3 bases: TGTGCCAGCAGCTTAGACCGGTACAATGAGCAGTTCTTC. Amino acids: CASSLDRYNEQFF.

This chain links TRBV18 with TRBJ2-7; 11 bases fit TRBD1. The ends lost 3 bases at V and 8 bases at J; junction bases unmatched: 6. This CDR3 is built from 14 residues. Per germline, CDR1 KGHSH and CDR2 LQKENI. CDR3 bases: TGTGCCAGCTCACCCCTGGGACAGGGGGAAAAGCAGTACTTC. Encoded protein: CASSPLGQGEKQYF.

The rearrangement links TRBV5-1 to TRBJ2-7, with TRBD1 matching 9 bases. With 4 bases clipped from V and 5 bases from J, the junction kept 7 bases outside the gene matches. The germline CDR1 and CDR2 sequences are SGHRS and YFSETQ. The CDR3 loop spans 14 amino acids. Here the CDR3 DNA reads TGCGCCAGCAGCATGGGACAGGGTGTCCACGAGCAGTACTTC. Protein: CASSMGQGVHEQYF.

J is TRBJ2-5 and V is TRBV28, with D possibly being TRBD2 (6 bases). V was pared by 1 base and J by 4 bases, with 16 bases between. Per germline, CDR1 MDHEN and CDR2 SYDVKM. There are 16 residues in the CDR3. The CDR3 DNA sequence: TGTGCCAGCAGTTTATCGACGGGAGTGGCCCGAGAGACCCAGTACTTC. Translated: CASSLSTGVARETQYF.